The 28 T cell receptor beta chains in this list originate from one sample, sequenced in a study of shared clonotypes between healthy human individuals. The naive CD8 fraction comprised CD45RO-negative cells positively selected for CCR7 and excluded terminally differentiated effector memory CD45RA+ cells. Measured with immunoSEQ multiplex PCR; TCRdb has only the in-frame clones, and not every one. The top ten clones hold around 1.1% of a sample with some 2.1 million clones, less than 95% of them seen once. What was sequenced was naive CD8+ T cells sorted from blood. These TCRs come from a man between 18 and 35 years old in good health.

This chain uses TRBV28 with TRBJ1-1; D may be TRBD1 (5 bases). The CDR3 covers 12 residues. Trimming shortened V by 6 bases and J by 4 bases, and 9 bases separated the two germline ends. Germline lookup yields CDR1 MDHEN and CDR2 SYDVKM. The CDR3 sequence: CASRPDSTEAFF. CDR3 DNA: TGTGCCAGCAGGCCAGACAGCACTGAAGCTTTCTTT. Full variable domain (remainder filled in from reference TRBV28 and TRBJ1-1): DVKVTQSSRYLVKRTGEKVFLECVQDMDHENMFWYRQDPGLGLRLIYFSYDVKMKEKGDIPEGYSVSREKKERFSLILESASTNQTSMYLCASRPDSTEAFFGQGTRLTVV.

This chain connects TRBV7-2 to TRBJ2-1; D may be TRBD1 (6 bases). The CDR3 has 17 amino acids. With 4 bases removed from V and 0 bases from J, the gap between germline ends came to 16 bases. CDR1 is SGHTA, CDR2 FQGNSA, per germline. The DNA for the CDR3 is TGTGCCAGCAGCTCTCCTTTAAGACAGGTCTCCTACAATGAGCAGTTCTTC. Translated: CASSSPLRQVSYNEQFF.

The rearrangement joins TRBV29-1 to TRBJ2-7; 9 bases are a match to TRBD1. The CDR3 covers 14 residues. J was trimmed by 3 bases and V by 3 bases; bases with no gene match: 6. CDR1 SQVTM and CDR2 ANQGSEA come from the germline V gene. The CDR3 protein is CSVDLGQGDYEQYF. CDR3 in DNA: TGCAGCGTTGATTTGGGACAGGGTGACTACGAGCAGTACTTC.

The CDR3 DNA reads as TGTGCCAGCAGCTTGACCCCGACAGGGGATCATTACGAGCAGTACTTC. Translating it yields CASSLTPTGDHYEQYF. This chain links TRBV7-9 with TRBJ2-7, with 8 bases that match TRBD1. CDR3 length equals 16 residues. The germline CDR1 and CDR2 sequences are SEHNR and FQNEAQ (reference sequence). V was clipped by 3 bases and J by 4 bases; unmatched bases: 11.

This chain joins TRBV6-1 and TRBJ1-2; 9 nucleotides line up with TRBD1. Germline V CDR1 and CDR2: MNHNS, SASEGT. Unmatched junction bases numbered 9, after V lost 4 bases and J lost 0 bases. The CDR3 covers 17 residues. In nucleotides, the CDR3 is TGTGCCAGCAGTGTCCAATTGACAGGGGGGGCTAACTATGGCTACACCTTC. This codes for CASSVQLTGGANYGYTF.

The chain links TRBV7-8 to TRBJ2-1; no clear D. V lost 8 bases, J lost 10 bases, and 9 bases lay in between. The CDR3 loop spans 10 amino acids. The V gene's germline CDR1 is SGHVS and CDR2 FQNEAQ. CDR3 sequence: CASGLEEQFF. In nucleotides, the CDR3 is TGTGCCAGCGGGTTGGAGGAGCAGTTCTTC.

The rearrangement uses TRBV7-6 and TRBJ2-5; weak D call: TRBD2 (6 bases). Per germline, CDR1 SGHVS and CDR2 FNYEAQ. V lost 4 bases to trimming and J lost 2 bases, with 11 bases between them. The CDR3 covers 14 residues. The CDR3 bases are TGTGCCAGCAGCTCCACTAGCACGCAAGAGACCCAGTACTTC. Translated, it gives CASSSTSTQETQYF. The variable domain in full, with the rest retrieved from reference TRBV7-6 and TRBJ2-5, is GAGVSQSPRYKVTKRGQDVALRCDPISGHVSLYWYRQALGQGPEFLTYFNYEAQQDKSGLPNDRFSAERPEGSISTLTIQRTEQRDSAMYRCASSSTSTQETQYFGPGTRLLVL.

The chain links TRBV28 to TRBJ2-7; tentative D call: TRBD1 (5 bases). Germline V gene data show CDR1 as MDHEN and CDR2 as SYDVKM. The CDR3 runs 13 residues. Trimming took 10 bases from V and 1 from J, leaving 14 bases between them. The DNA of the CDR3 is TGTGCCACCGAACAACAGGAATCCTACGAGCAGTACTTC. It codes for CATEQQESYEQYF.

This chain links TRBV10-2 with TRBJ1-5; D not resolved. V dropped 8 bases and J dropped 2 bases, with 10 bases sitting between them. The CDR3 covers 13 residues. Per germline, CDR1 WSHSY and CDR2 SAAADI. The CDR3 is CASLESGNQPQHF. The DNA of the CDR3 is TGCGCCAGCCTCGAGTCTGGCAATCAGCCCCAGCATTTT.

The V call is TRBV9, the J call TRBJ2-5, with 11 bases identical to TRBD2. This CDR3 has 17 residues. With V trimmed by 2 bases and J by 2 bases, 8 bases remained unmatched. The V gene's germline CDR1 is SGDLS and CDR2 YYNGEE. The CDR3 DNA follows: TGTGCCAGCAGCGTGACTAGCGGGGAGTGGGGACAAGAGACCCAGTACTTC. Amino acids: CASSVTSGEWGQETQYF.

The V call is TRBV30, the J call TRBJ1-2; the D gene is possibly TRBD1 (5 bases). CDR1 is GTSNPN and CDR2 is SVGIG in the germline V gene (reference sequence). V was pared by 0 bases and J by 6 bases, with 17 bases between. CDR3 length equals 15 residues. The DNA for the CDR3 is TGTGCCTGGAGTGTAGGACCGGGACTTATGGATGGCTACACCTTC. Amino acid sequence: CAWSVGPGLMDGYTF.

The rearrangement links TRBV5-8 to TRBJ1-3, with no clear D. The CDR3 spans 13 residues. Per germline, CDR1 SGHTS and CDR2 YDEGEE. The V end lost 2 bases, the J end lost 4 bases, and 7 bases lay between the germline ends. The CDR3: CASSLLEGNTIYF. The DNA for the CDR3 is TGTGCCAGCAGCTTATTGGAGGGAAACACCATATATTTT.

This clone has only one observation. The DNA for the CDR3 is TGTGCCATCGGACCGGGACAGGGAGTACAAGAGACCCAGTACTTC. Protein sequence: CAIGPGQGVQETQYF. V usage is TRBV10-3 and J usage is TRBJ2-5, with 9 positions matching TRBD1. The ends lost 8 bases at V and 2 bases at J; junction bases unmatched: 9. Germline CDR1 and CDR2: ENHRY and SYGVKD. CDR3 size: 15 residues.

This chain uses TRBV7-9 with TRBJ2-7; D is undetermined. The CDR3 is 15 residues long. The V gene lost 5 bases and the J gene lost 4 bases, with 18 bases spanning the gap. Germline values: CDR1 SEHNR, CDR2 FQNEAQ (reference sequence). The CDR3 region is CASSPLGKDPYEQYF. The CDR3 DNA reads TGTGCCAGCAGCCCCCTAGGTAAGGATCCTTACGAGCAGTACTTC.

The chain employs TRBV19 and TRBJ1-2, with 7 bases fitting TRBD1. This CDR3 comprises 14 residues. Trimming cost V 6 bases and J 4 bases; bases outside gene matches: 8. Germline values: CDR1 LNHDA, CDR2 SQIVND (reference sequence). As DNA, the CDR3 is TGTGCCAGTAGCATACAGGGGTACGGCTATGGCTACACCTTC. Residues: CASSIQGYGYGYTF.

The chain combines TRBV29-1 with TRBJ2-7; unclear D gene. The germline V and J ends were trimmed by 0 bases and 7 bases, with 10 bases remaining between them. The germline V gene encodes CDR1 SQVTM and CDR2 ANQGSEA. CDR3 length equals 12 residues. The CDR3 DNA reads as TGCAGCGTTGAAGATAAGGAGTGGGAGCAGTACTTC. Amino acids: CSVEDKEWEQYF.

This clone occurred once. The chain recombines TRBV10-2 with TRBJ2-1; 14 bases fit TRBD2. Germline V gene lookup returns CDR1 WSHSY and CDR2 SAAADI. The CDR3 length is 18 residues. Losses at the gene ends were 6 bases for V and 0 bases for J; bases not matched to a gene: 7. CDR3 in amino acids: CASRGLAGEGDSYNEQFF. DNA of the CDR3: TGCGCCAGCAGGGGACTAGCGGGAGAGGGGGACTCCTACAATGAGCAGTTCTTC.

The chain employs TRBV7-6 and TRBJ2-5; 11 bases agree with TRBD2. V lost 0 bases, J lost 10 bases, and 7 bases stayed unmatched. Germline CDR1 is SGHVS and CDR2 is FNYEAQ. The CDR3 is 15 amino acids. Written as DNA, the CDR3 is TGTGCCAGCAGCTTAGCCGGGACTAGCGGCGTGGGCCAGTACTTC. It yields the protein CASSLAGTSGVGQYF.

On this clone itself: Other DNA sequences in the sample encode the same CDR3. V and J are TRBV27 and TRBJ1-1; TRBD1 matches 8 bases. Trimming took 1 base from V and 8 from J; bases not matched to a gene: 3. Germline assignment: CDR1 MNHEY and CDR2 SMNVEV (reference sequence). CDR3 length equals 13 residues. The CDR3 sequence is CASSLWTGTEAFF. The DNA for the CDR3 is TGTGCCAGCAGTTTATGGACAGGGACAGAAGCTTTCTTT.

The rearrangement uses TRBV7-9 and TRBJ2-5; D uncertain. V was shortened by 6 bases and J by 13 bases, with 21 bases between the two germline ends. This CDR3 has 13 residues. CDR1 and CDR2 from the germline V gene are SEHNR and FQNEAQ (reference sequence). CDR3 DNA: TGTGCCAGCAGTCCCGGACCCGAAACCCCGGGGTACTTC. It specifies CASSPGPETPGYF.

In this sample, this clone turned up once. The CDR3 DNA reads as TGTGCCAGTAGTATGAGCGGGGCAGGGGGCACTGAAGCTTTCTTT. Protein: CASSMSGAGGTEAFF. The chain couples TRBV19 to TRBJ1-1; TRBD1 aligns across 7 bases. The CDR3 spans 15 residues. The J segment lost 4 bases and the V segment lost 3 bases, leaving 8 bases of the junction unmatched. Germline CDR1 is LNHDA and CDR2 is SQIVND (reference sequence).

V gene TRBV5-1 combines with J gene TRBJ2-5; no reliable D call. The CDR3 extends over 13 amino acids. V dropped 2 bases and J dropped 5 bases, with 10 bases sitting between them. Per germline, CDR1 SGHRS and CDR2 YFSETQ. CDR3 loop: CASSFGVLETQYF. Written as DNA, the CDR3 is TGCGCCAGCAGCTTTGGTGTTCTCGAGACCCAGTACTTC.

This clone was counted a single time. The rearrangement uses TRBV7-8 and TRBJ2-1; 11 bases align to TRBD2. V shed 5 bases, J shed 5 bases, and the junction held 11 bases outside the gene matches. Germline lookup yields CDR1 SGHVS and CDR2 FQNEAQ. The CDR3 has 17 residues. CDR3 coding DNA: TGTGCCAGCAGCCAATACCAAACTAGCGGGGGCCACAATGAGCAGTTCTTC. Its translation: CASSQYQTSGGHNEQFF.

The chain links TRBV9 to TRBJ2-1; 16 bases match TRBD2. With V trimmed by 3 bases and J by 0 bases, 15 bases remained unmatched. The CDR3 is made up of 22 amino acids. Germline lookup yields CDR1 SGDLS and CDR2 YYNGEE. CDR3 amino acids: CASSAPRAGLAGGGSSYNEQFF. The CDR3 DNA is TGTGCCAGCAGCGCCCCCCGGGCGGGACTAGCGGGAGGGGGAAGCTCCTACAATGAGCAGTTCTTC.

This clone was observed a single time. J is TRBJ2-7 and V is TRBV7-9, with no clear D. This CDR3 is 14 amino acids long. V dropped 5 bases and J dropped 3 bases, with 14 bases sitting between them. Germline CDR1 reads SEHNR; CDR2 reads FQNEAQ (reference sequence). CDR3 DNA: TGTGCCAGCAGCCCCTCCGCATCTCTCTACGAGCAGTACTTC. Translated, it gives CASSPSASLYEQYF.

The chain has TRBV19 and TRBJ2-7, with no clear D. CDR3 length: 15 amino acids. The germline V and J ends were trimmed by 3 bases and 7 bases, with 19 bases remaining between them. CDR1 is LNHDA and CDR2 is SQIVND in the germline V gene (reference sequence). The CDR3 nucleotides are TGTGCCAGTAGTATTCCCACGGGTTCCTACGAGGAGCAGTACTTC. This encodes CASSIPTGSYEEQYF.

The CDR3 nucleotides are TGTGCCAGCAGCTGGTTCCCGACCCAAGAGACCCAGTACTTC. This sequence encodes CASSWFPTQETQYF. The rearrangement links TRBV11-2 to TRBJ2-5; D gene uncertain. The CDR3 is made up of 14 amino acids. CDR1 SGHAT and CDR2 FQNNGV come from the germline V gene. V lost 4 bases to trimming and J lost 1 base, with 10 bases between them.

The rearrangement links TRBV14 to TRBJ1-1, with D possibly matching TRBD1 (6 bases). Trimming pared 6 bases from V and 0 bases from J, leaving 11 bases between. The CDR3 is made up of 14 amino acids. CDR1 and CDR2 (germline): SGHDN, FVKESK. The CDR3 here is CASRRGSLNTEAFF. In nucleotides, the CDR3 is TGTGCCAGCAGGAGGGGGAGCTTGAACACTGAAGCTTTCTTT.